The 20 T cell receptor beta chains presented below share a single source sample, sequenced in a study of cytomegalovirus exposure and HLA in healthy donors. The study ran its PCR with 60 Vbeta and 13 Jbeta primers. The assay was immunoSEQ multiplex PCR, and TCRdb's table has in-frame clones only and misses some. The table lists around 100,000 clones, 60% to 70% of them singletons. Sequencing was performed on PBMCs. Receptors were obtained from a woman aged 45 to 65 in good health and CMV-seronegative.

The chain has TRBV19 and TRBJ1-4; TRBD1 aligns across 7 bases. This CDR3 is 15 amino acids long. Per the germline V gene, CDR1 is LNHDA and CDR2 is SQIVND (reference sequence). V was pared by 7 bases and J by 8 bases, with 13 bases of the junction left unmatched. DNA of the CDR3: TGTGCCAGTAATAACTTAGAGGGACAGCAAGAAAAACTGTTTTTT. This translates into CASNNLEGQQEKLFF.

This clone was picked up a small number of times. This sequence joins TRBV15 and TRBJ1-1; 8 nucleotides match TRBD1. Per the germline V gene, CDR1 is LNHNV and CDR2 is YYDKDF (reference sequence). The V and J ends lost 5 bases and 0 bases, in that order; junction bases with no gene match: 5. The CDR3 sequence is 15 residues long. In DNA form, the CDR3 reads TGTGCCACCAGCGTACGACAGGGGATGAACACTGAAGCTTTCTTT. It translates to CATSVRQGMNTEAFF.

The chain is built from TRBV19 and TRBJ2-7; TRBD2 matches 10 bases. Germline CDR1 and CDR2: LNHDA and SQIVND (reference sequence). The ends lost 7 bases at V and 7 bases at J; junction bases unmatched: 10. The CDR3 is made up of 14 amino acids. The CDR3 protein is CASNWASGSGEQYF. Here the CDR3 DNA reads TGTGCCAGTAACTGGGCTAGCGGGAGTGGTGAGCAGTACTTC.

This sequence joins TRBV21-1 and TRBJ2-1; the tabulated D call, TRBD1, remains unverified against the DNA. TRBV21-1 is flagged as a pseudogene. CDR3 length equals 13 residues. This CDR3 is CASSNPGQYEQFF. The CDR3 bases are TGTGCCAGCAGCAATCCGGGACAGTATGAGCAGTTCTTC.

The chain joins TRBV4-2 to TRBJ2-5, with 14 bases fitting TRBD2. CDR1 is LGHNA and CDR2 is YNFKEQ in the germline V gene. The V gene end was trimmed by 0 bases and the J gene end by 4 bases; junction bases not matched to a gene: 4. There are 17 residues in the CDR3. In DNA form, the CDR3 reads TGTGCCAGCAGCCAAGAAGGACTAGCGGGAGGTGGAGAGACCCAGTACTTC. It translates to CASSQEGLAGGGETQYF.

The V gene is TRBV6-4, the J gene TRBJ2-3, with TRBD2 matching 13 bases. From germline, CDR1 is MRHNA and CDR2 SNTAGT. The CDR3 runs 17 residues. V lost 3 bases to trimming and J lost 4 bases; unmatched junction nucleotides: 7. CDR3 bases: TGTGCCAGCAGTGATGGACTAGCGGGAGTCGGTTCAGATACGCAGTATTTT. It specifies CASSDGLAGVGSDTQYF.

This clone has only one observation. The chain couples TRBV5-8 to TRBJ1-3, with 9 bases that match TRBD1. The CDR3 runs 14 residues. The J segment lost 2 bases and the V segment lost 4 bases, leaving 1 base of the junction unmatched. CDR1 and CDR2 (germline): SGHTS, YDEGEE. The CDR3 DNA reads as TGTGCCAGCAGCCGGACAGGGGCTGGAAACACCATATATTTT. It is translated as CASSRTGAGNTIYF.

This clone was seen once. This sequence joins TRBV7-9 and TRBJ1-5; a possible D gene is TRBD1 (5 bases). The ends were cut back, 3 bases at V and 6 bases at J, with 15 bases in the middle. The CDR3 totals 15 residues. Per germline, CDR1 SEHNR and CDR2 FQNEAQ (reference sequence). The CDR3 DNA sequence: TGTGCCAGCAGCTTGACGGGGGACGGTAGTCAGCCCCAGCATTTT. Residues: CASSLTGDGSQPQHF.

The J gene is TRBJ2-1, the V gene TRBV19; the D gene is possibly TRBD1 (5 bases). Looked up from germline, CDR1 is LNHDA and CDR2 is SQIVND (reference sequence). Deletions cut 6 bases from V and 9 bases from J, with 6 bases between. The CDR3 consists of 10 residues. In nucleotides, the CDR3 is TGTGCCAGTAGAGGGGCTGAGCAGTTCTTC. This sequence encodes CASRGAEQFF.

The chain couples TRBV7-2 to TRBJ1-4; D not resolved. This CDR3 spans 12 amino acids. Germline CDR1 and CDR2: SGHTA and FQGNSA. V was pared by 5 bases and J by 14 bases, with 15 bases between. The CDR3 loop is CASSEGGLGLFF. The CDR3 DNA reads TGTGCCAGCAGCGAGGGCGGCCTTGGTCTGTTTTTT.

V is TRBV27 and J is TRBJ2-7; no reliable D call. V was trimmed by 5 bases and J by 1 base, leaving 9 bases between them. CDR1 is MNHEY, CDR2 SMNVEV, per germline (reference sequence). The length of the CDR3 is 13 residues. CDR3 sequence (DNA): TGTGCCAGCAGTCTCCAGGATTCCTACGAGCAGTACTTC. It translates to CASSLQDSYEQYF.

The chain recombines TRBV29-1 with TRBJ2-6; no firm D call. Germline CDR1 SQVTM, CDR2 ANQGSEA. There are 16 residues in the CDR3. Trimming took 0 bases from V and 1 from J, leaving 10 bases between them. CDR3: CSVEERPRSGANVLTF. CDR3 DNA sequence: TGCAGCGTTGAAGAGCGCCCGCGGTCTGGGGCCAACGTCCTGACTTTC.

This clone was observed a handful of times. CDR3 nucleotides: TGTGCCAGCAGCAAACTAGCGGGAGGGGATCGAGAGCTGTTTTTT. Its translation is CASSKLAGGDRELFF. The chain uses TRBV7-2 and TRBJ2-2; 13 nucleotides agree with TRBD2. The CDR3 has 15 residues. Germline values: CDR1 SGHTA, CDR2 FQGNSA. With V trimmed by 5 bases and J by 11 bases, 8 bases remained unmatched.

The chain employs TRBV4-2 and TRBJ2-5; 9 nucleotides line up with TRBD2. The junction had 3 bases not matched to a gene; V was cut back by 4 bases and J by 3 bases. CDR3 length equals 14 residues. Germline V gives CDR1 LGHNA, CDR2 YNFKEQ. CDR3 DNA: TGTGCCAGCAGCCGGGCTAGCGGGGAAGAGACCCAGTACTTC. Amino acid sequence: CASSRASGEETQYF.

This clone has only one observation. The V call is TRBV6-5, the J call TRBJ2-7, with D possibly TRBD2 on 5 matching bases. V was cut by 7 bases and J by 0 bases, with 16 bases left in between. Germline CDR1 MNHEY, CDR2 SVGAGI. CDR3 size: 15 residues. CDR3 region: CASMSPRDGSYEQYF. The CDR3, as DNA: TGTGCCAGCATGTCCCCTCGGGATGGCTCCTACGAGCAGTACTTC.

This chain links TRBV6-6 with TRBJ1-1; D is undetermined. Germline loops: CDR1 MNHNY, CDR2 SVGAGI (reference sequence). Trimming pared 0 bases from V and 3 bases from J, leaving 5 bases between. There are 13 residues in the CDR3. The CDR3 loop is CASSYSRDTEAFF. The CDR3 coding sequence is TGTGCCAGCAGTTACTCGAGGGACACTGAAGCTTTCTTT.

This clone was counted a single time. This chain connects TRBV19 to TRBJ2-1; TRBD2 is a possible D gene (7 bases). V lost 4 bases and J 3 bases, leaving 13 bases between the germline ends. There are 15 residues in the CDR3. CDR1 and CDR2 (germline): LNHDA, SQIVND (reference sequence). DNA of the CDR3: TGTGCCAGTAGTAGGGGGGGGCAGGGCTACAATGAGCAGTTCTTC. It is translated as CASSRGGQGYNEQFF. The full variable domain, with the rest looked up from reference TRBV19 and TRBJ2-1, is DGGITQSPKYLFRKEGQNVTLSCEQNLNHDAMYWYRQDPGQGLRLIYYSQIVNDFQKGDIAEGYSVSREKKESFPLTVTSAQKNPTAFYLCASSRGGQGYNEQFFGPGTRLTVL.

The J gene is TRBJ1-3, the V gene TRBV18, with D unclear. Per the germline V gene, CDR1 is KGHSH and CDR2 is LQKENI. The CDR3 is made up of 16 amino acids. Trimming removed 0 bases from V and 0 bases from J, with 9 bases in between. The CDR3 sequence: CASSPPSLSSGNTIYF. The CDR3 DNA reads TGTGCCAGCTCACCACCGTCCCTGAGCTCTGGAAACACCATATATTTT. Based on the CDR3 plus reference TRBV18 and TRBJ1-3, the full variable domain is NAGVMQNPRHLVRRRGQEARLRCSPMKGHSHVYWYRQLPEEGLKFMVYLQKENIIDESGMPKERFSAEFPKEGPSILRIQQVVRGDSAAYFCASSPPSLSSGNTIYFGEGSWLTVV.

This clone was seen a few times. Other DNA sequences in the same sample also yield this CDR3. CDR3 sequence: CASSLGTGGSETQYF. The CDR3 DNA sequence: TGCGCCAGCAGCTTGGGGACAGGGGGTTCGGAGACCCAGTACTTC. The J gene is TRBJ2-5, the V gene TRBV5-1; TRBD1 agrees at 10 bases. Germline-derived CDR1 and CDR2 are SGHRS and YFSETQ. CDR3 size: 15 residues. J lost 5 bases, V lost 0 bases, and 4 bases had no gene match.

The V and J genes are TRBV4-3 and TRBJ2-5, with 10 bases lining up with TRBD2. The end of the DNA is better explained by TRBJ2-7, so the J call may be wrong. CDR1 and CDR2 (germline): LGHNA, YSLEER. This CDR3 has 16 amino acids. In DNA form, the CDR3 reads TGCGCCAGCAGCCAAGGGCTAGCGGGAGAAATCTACGAGCAGTACTTC. Its translation is CASSQGLAGEIYEQYF.